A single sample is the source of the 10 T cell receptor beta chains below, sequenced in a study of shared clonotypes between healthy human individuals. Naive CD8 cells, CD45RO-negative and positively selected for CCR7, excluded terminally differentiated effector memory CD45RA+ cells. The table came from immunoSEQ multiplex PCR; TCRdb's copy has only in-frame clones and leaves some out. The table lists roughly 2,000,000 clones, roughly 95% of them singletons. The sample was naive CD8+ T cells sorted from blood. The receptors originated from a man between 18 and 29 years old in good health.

CDR3 sequence: CASSLVGLAGDNEQFF. The CDR3 coding sequence is TGTGCCAGCAGCTTGGTTGGGCTAGCGGGAGACAATGAGCAGTTCTTC. This chain joins TRBV7-2 and TRBJ2-1, with 10 bases that match TRBD2. This CDR3 region has 16 residues. J gave up 5 bases and V 3 bases, and 7 bases lay outside the gene matches. In germline, CDR1 is SGHTA, CDR2 FQGNSA.

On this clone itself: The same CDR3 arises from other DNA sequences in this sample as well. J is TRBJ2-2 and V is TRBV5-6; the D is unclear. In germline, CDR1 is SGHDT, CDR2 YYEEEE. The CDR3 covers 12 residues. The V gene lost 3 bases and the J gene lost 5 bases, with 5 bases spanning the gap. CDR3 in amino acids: CASSSTTGELFF. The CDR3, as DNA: TGTGCCAGCAGCTCGACGACCGGGGAGCTGTTTTTT.

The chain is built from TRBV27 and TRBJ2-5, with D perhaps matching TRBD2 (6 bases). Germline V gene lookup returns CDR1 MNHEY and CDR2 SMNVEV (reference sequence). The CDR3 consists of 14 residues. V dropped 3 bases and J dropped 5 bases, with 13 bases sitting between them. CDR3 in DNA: TGTGCCAGCAGTTTCGGGGGAGAGTTGGAGACCCAGTACTTC. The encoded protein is CASSFGGELETQYF.

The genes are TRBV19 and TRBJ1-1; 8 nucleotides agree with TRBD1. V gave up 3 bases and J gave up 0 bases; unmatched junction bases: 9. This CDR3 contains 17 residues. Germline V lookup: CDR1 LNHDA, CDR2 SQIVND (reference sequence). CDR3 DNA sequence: TGTGCCAGTAGTATCCGGACAGGGTGGGTCATGAACACTGAAGCTTTCTTT. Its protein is CASSIRTGWVMNTEAFF.

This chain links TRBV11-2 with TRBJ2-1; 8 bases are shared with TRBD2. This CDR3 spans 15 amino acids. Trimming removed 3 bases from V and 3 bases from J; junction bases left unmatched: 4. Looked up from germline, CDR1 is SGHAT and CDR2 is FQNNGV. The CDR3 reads CASSLVSGVYNEQFF. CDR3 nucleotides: TGTGCCAGCAGCTTGGTTAGCGGGGTCTACAATGAGCAGTTCTTC.

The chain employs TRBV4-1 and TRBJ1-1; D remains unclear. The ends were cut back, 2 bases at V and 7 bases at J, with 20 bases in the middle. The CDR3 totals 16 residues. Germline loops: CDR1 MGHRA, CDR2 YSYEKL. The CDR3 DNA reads TGCGCCAGCAGCCAATTGACAAGCGGGATGCTCGGTGAAGCTTTCTTT. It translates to CASSQLTSGMLGEAFF.

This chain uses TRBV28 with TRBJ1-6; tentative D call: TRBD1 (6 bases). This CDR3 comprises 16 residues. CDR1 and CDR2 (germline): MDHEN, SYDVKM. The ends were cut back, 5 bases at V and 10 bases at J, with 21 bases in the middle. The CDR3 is CASSPPFEPGGSPLHF. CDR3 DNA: TGTGCCAGCAGTCCGCCTTTTGAGCCCGGGGGCTCACCCCTCCACTTT.

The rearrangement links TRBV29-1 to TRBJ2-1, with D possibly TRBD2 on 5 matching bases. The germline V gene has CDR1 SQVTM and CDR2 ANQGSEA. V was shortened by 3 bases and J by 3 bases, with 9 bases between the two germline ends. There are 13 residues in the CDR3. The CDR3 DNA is TGCAGCGTTGAGCGGGTCAACTACAATGAGCAGTTCTTC. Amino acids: CSVERVNYNEQFF.

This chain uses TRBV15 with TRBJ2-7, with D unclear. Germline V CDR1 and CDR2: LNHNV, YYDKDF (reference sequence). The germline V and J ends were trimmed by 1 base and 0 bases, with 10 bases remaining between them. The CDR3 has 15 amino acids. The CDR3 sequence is CATSRAPAYSYEQYF. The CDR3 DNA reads TGTGCCACCAGCAGAGCCCCGGCCTACTCCTACGAGCAGTACTTC.

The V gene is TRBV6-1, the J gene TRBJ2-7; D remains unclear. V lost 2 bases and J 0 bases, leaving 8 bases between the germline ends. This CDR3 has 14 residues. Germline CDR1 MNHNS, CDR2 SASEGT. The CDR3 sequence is CASSELGHSYEQYF. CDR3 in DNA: TGTGCCAGCAGTGAATTAGGCCACTCCTACGAGCAGTACTTC.